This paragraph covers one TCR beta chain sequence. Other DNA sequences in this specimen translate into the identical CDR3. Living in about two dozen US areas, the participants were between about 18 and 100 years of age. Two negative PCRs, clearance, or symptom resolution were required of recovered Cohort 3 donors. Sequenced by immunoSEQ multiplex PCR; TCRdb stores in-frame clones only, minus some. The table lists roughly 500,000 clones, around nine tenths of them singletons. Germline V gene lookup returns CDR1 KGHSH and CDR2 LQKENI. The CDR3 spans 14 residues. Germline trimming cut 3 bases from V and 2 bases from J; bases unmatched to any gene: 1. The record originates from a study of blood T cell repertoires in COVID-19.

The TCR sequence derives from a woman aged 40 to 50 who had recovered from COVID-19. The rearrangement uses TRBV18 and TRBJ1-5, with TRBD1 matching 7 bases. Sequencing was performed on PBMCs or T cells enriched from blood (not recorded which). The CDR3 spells CASSPGTGNQPQHF. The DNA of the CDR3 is TGTGCCAGCTCACCGGGGACAGGCAATCAGCCCCAGCATTTT.